The present T cell receptor (beta chain) was sequenced within a study of PD-L1 blockade in urothelial cancer. The wider study: Patients with male sex and bladder-origin urothelial cancer accounted for about 85% of the roughly 30 enrolled. T cells were recovered from blood samples at a median of roughly 150,000.

Indicated time point: pretreatment peripheral blood. The number of samples from each patient was between 1 and 8, taken pretreatment and on-treatment. Looked up from germline, CDR1 is SGHRS and CDR2 is YFSETQ. V gave up 0 bases and J gave up 3 bases, with 9 bases separating them. This CDR3 has 14 amino acids. TCRdb keeps only in-frame clones here, not all; method: immunoSEQ multiplex PCR. The sample lists 40,000 to 60,000 clones; around 84% were seen once. The receptor's source is a man in his sixties or seventies with urothelial cancer. The specimen was PBMCs, collected around atezolizumab (anti-PD-L1) treatment. The rearrangement uses TRBV5-1 and TRBJ2-5; D is unresolved. This CDR3 reads CASSLEAGEETQYF. The CDR3 DNA sequence: TGCGCCAGCAGCTTGGAGGCAGGTGAAGAGACCCAGTACTTC.